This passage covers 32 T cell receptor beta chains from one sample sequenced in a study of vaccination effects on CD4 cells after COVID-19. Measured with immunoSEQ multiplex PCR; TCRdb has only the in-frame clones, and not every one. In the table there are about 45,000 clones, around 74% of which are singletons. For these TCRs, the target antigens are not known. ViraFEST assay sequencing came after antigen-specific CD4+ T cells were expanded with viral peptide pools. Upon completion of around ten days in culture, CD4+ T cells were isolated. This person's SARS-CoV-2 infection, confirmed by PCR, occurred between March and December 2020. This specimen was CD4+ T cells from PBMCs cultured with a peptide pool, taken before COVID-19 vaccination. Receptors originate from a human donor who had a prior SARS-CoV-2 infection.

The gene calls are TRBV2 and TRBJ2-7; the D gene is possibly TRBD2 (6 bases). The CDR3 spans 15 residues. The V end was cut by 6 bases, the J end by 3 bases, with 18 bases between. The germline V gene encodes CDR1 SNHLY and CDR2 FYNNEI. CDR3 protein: CASRLATGEFYEQYF. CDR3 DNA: TGTGCCAGCAGATTGGCGACGGGGGAGTTCTACGAGCAGTACTTC.

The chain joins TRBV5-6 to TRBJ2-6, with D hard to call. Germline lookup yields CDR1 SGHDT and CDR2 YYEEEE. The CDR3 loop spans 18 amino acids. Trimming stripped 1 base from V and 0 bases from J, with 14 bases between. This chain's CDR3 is CASSLFVGPRSGANVLTF. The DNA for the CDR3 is TGTGCCAGCAGCTTGTTCGTTGGACCCCGCTCTGGGGCCAACGTCCTGACTTTC.

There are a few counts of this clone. The CDR3 sequence is CASIFFSGNTEAFF. Here the CDR3 DNA reads TGTGCCAGCATCTTTTTTTCAGGGAACACTGAAGCTTTCTTT. The chain combines TRBV2 with TRBJ1-1; D ambiguous. Trimming took off 7 bases at V and 1 base at J, with 13 bases between the two ends. The CDR3 loop spans 14 amino acids. CDR1 SNHLY and CDR2 FYNNEI come from the germline V gene.

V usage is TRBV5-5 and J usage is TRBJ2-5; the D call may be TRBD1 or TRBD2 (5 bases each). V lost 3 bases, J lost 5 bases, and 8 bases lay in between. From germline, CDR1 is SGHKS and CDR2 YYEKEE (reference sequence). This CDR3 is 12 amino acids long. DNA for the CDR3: TGTGCCAGCAGCTCGAGGGGTGAGACCCAGTACTTC. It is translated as CASSSRGETQYF.

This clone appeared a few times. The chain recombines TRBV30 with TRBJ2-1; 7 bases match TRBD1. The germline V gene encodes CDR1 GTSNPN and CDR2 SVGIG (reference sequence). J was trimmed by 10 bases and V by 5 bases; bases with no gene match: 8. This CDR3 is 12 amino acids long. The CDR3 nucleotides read TGTGCCTGGGATTACGGGACAGAAGAGCAGTTCTTC. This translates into CAWDYGTEEQFF. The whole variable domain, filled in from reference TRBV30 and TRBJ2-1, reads SQTIHQWPATLVQPVGSPLSLECTVEGTSNPNLYWYRQAAGRGLQLLFYSVGIGQISSEVPQNLSASRPQDRQFILSSKKLLLSDSGFYLCAWDYGTEEQFFGPGTRLTVL.

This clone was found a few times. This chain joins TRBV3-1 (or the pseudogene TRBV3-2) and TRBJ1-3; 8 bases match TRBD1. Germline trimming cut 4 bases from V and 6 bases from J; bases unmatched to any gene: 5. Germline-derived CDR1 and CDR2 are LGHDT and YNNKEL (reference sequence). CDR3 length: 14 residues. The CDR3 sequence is CASSLQGAENTIYF. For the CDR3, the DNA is TGTGCCAGCAGCCTCCAGGGGGCCGAAAACACCATATATTTT.

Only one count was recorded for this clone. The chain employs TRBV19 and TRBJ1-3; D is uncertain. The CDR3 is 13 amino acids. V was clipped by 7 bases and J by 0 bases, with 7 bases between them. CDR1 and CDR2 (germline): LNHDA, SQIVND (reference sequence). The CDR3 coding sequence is TGTGCCAGTACATTTGCCTCTGGAAACACCATATATTTT. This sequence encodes CASTFASGNTIYF.

CDR3 region: CASSSPRLAGVTEQYF. The CDR3 nucleotides are TGTGCCAGCAGTTCCCCCCGCCTAGCGGGAGTTACCGAGCAGTACTTC. The V call is TRBV6-5, the J call TRBJ2-7, with 10 bases identical to TRBD2. CDR3 size: 16 residues. Germline CDR1 is MNHEY and CDR2 is SVGAGI. The V gene end was trimmed by 4 bases and the J gene end by 6 bases; junction bases not matched to a gene: 12.

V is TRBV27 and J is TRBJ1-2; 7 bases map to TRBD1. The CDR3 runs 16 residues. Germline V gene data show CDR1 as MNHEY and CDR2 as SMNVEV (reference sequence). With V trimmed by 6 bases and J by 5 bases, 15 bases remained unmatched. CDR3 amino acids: CASRPFPQGVGYGYTF. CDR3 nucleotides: TGTGCCAGCAGACCTTTCCCCCAGGGGGTAGGTTATGGCTACACCTTC.

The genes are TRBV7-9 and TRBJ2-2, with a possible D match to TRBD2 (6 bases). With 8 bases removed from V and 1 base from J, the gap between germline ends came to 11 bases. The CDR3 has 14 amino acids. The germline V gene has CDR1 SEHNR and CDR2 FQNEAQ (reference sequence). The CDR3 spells CASPPGGNTGELFF. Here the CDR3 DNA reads TGTGCCAGCCCTCCCGGGGGGAACACCGGGGAGCTGTTTTTT.

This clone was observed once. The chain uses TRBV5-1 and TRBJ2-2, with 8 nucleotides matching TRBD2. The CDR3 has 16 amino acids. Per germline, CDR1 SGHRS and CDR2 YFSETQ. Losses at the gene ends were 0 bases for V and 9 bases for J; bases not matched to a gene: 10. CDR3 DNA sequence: TGCGCCAGCAGCTTGGGAGTTGGGACTAGAGGCCGGGAGCTGTTTTTT. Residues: CASSLGVGTRGRELFF.

CDR3 loop: CASSPTYRGEQPQHF. The CDR3, as DNA: TGTGCCAGCAGTCCAACCTACAGGGGGGAACAGCCCCAGCATTTT. V gene TRBV6-5 combines with J gene TRBJ1-5; TRBD1 matches 8 bases. The length of the CDR3 is 15 residues. Trimming took 5 bases from V and 7 from J; bases not matched to a gene: 10. Germline V gives CDR1 MNHEY, CDR2 SVGAGI.

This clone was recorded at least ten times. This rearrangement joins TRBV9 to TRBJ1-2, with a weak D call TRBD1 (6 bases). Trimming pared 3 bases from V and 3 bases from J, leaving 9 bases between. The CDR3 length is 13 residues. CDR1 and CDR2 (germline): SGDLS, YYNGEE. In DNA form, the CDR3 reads TGTGCCAGCAGCGCAACAGGGTACTATGGCTACACCTTC. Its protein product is CASSATGYYGYTF.

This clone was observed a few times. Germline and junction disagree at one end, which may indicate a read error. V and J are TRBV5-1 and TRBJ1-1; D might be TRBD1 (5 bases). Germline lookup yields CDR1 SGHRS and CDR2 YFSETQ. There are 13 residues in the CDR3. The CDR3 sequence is CASSFTEDTEAFF. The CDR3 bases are TGCGCCAGCAGCTTCACGGAGGACACCGAAGCTTTCTTT.

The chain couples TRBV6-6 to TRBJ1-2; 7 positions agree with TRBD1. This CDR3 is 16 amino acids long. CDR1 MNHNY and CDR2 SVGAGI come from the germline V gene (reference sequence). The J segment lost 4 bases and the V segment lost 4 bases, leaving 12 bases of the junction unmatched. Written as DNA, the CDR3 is TGTGCCAGCAGTTTTTCAGGGGGTCCCTATCCCTATGGCTACACCTTC. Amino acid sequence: CASSFSGGPYPYGYTF.

CDR3 in amino acids: CASSLGIQGNYGYTF. Here the CDR3 DNA reads TGTGCCAGCAGCTTGGGTATCCAGGGCAACTATGGCTACACCTTC. The gene calls are TRBV5-4 and TRBJ1-2, with TRBD1 as a possible D gene (5 bases). Germline V gives CDR1 SGHNT, CDR2 YYREEE (reference sequence). Between the trimmed V and J ends, which lost 0 bases and 2 bases, there was a span of 11 bases. The length of the CDR3 is 15 residues.

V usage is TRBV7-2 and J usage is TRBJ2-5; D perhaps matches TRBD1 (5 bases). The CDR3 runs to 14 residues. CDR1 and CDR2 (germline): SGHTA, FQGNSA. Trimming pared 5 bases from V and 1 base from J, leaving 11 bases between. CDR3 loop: CASSADRVQETQYF. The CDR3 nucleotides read TGTGCCAGCAGCGCCGACAGAGTCCAAGAGACCCAGTACTTC.

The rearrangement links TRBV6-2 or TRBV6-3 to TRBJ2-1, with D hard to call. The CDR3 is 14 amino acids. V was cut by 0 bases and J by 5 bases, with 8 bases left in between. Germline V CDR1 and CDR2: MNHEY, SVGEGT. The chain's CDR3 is CASSYSRLNNEQFF. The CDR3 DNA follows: TGTGCCAGCAGTTACTCGAGACTCAACAATGAGCAGTTCTTC.

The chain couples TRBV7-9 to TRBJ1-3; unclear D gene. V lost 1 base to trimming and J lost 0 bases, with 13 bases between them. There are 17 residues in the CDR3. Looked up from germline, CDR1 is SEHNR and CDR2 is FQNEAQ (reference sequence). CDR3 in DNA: TGTGCCAGCAGCTTAGGTTTATCGAATCTCTCTGGAAACACCATATATTTT. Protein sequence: CASSLGLSNLSGNTIYF.

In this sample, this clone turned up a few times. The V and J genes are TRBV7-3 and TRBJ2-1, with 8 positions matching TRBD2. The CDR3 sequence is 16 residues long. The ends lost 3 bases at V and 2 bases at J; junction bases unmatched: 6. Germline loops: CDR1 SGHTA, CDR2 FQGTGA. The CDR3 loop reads CASSFQSGGTYNEQFF. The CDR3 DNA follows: TGTGCCAGCAGCTTTCAGTCGGGAGGGACCTACAATGAGCAGTTCTTC.

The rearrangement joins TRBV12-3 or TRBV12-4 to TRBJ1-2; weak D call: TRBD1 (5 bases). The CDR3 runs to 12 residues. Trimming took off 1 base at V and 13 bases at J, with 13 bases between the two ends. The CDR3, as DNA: TGTGCCAGCAGTTTAGGAGAGGGGAAAGGCACCTTC. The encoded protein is CASSLGEGKGTF.

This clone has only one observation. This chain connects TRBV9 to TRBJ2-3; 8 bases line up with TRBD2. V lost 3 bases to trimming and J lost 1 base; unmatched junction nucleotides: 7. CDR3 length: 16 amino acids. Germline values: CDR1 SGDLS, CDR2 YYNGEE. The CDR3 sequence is CASSALGLVGTDTQYF. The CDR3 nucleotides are TGTGCCAGCAGCGCTCTGGGACTAGTTGGCACAGATACGCAGTATTTT.

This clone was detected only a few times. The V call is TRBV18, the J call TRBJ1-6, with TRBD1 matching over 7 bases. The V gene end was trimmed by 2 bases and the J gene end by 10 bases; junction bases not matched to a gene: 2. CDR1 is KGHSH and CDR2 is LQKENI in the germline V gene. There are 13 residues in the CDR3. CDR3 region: CASSPGQASPLHF. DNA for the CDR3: TGTGCCAGCTCACCAGGACAGGCCTCACCCCTCCACTTT.

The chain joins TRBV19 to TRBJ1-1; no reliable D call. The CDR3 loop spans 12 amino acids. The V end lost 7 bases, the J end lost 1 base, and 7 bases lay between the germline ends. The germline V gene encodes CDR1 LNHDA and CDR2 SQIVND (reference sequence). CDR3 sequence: CASILGNTEAFF. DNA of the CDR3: TGTGCCAGTATTTTGGGGAACACTGAAGCTTTCTTT.

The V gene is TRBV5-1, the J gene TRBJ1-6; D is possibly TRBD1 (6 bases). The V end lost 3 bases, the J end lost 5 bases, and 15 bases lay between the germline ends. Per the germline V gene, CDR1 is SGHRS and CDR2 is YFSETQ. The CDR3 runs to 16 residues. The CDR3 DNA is TGCGCCAGCAGCTCGAGTTGGGGGGCTGATAATTCACCCCTCCACTTT. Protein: CASSSSWGADNSPLHF.

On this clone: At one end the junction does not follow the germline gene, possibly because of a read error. In DNA, the CDR3 is TGTGCCAGCAGACAAGCGGGAGCCCAAGAGACCCAGTACTTC. It is translated as CASRQAGAQETQYF. The V call is TRBV3-1 (or the pseudogene TRBV3-2), the J call TRBJ2-5; 8 bases map to TRBD2. The CDR3 covers 14 residues. CDR1 is LGHDT, CDR2 YNNKEL, per germline (reference sequence).

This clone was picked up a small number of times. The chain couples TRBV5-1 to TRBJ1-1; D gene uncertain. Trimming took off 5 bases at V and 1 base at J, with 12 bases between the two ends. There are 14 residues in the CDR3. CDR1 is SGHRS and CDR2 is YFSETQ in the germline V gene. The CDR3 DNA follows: TGCGCCAGCAGTTCCCTAAGCGGGAACACTGAAGCTTTCTTT. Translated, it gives CASSSLSGNTEAFF. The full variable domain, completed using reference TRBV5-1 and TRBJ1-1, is KAGVTQTPRYLIKTRGQQVTLSCSPISGHRSVSWYQQTPGQGLQFLFEYFSETQRNKGNFPGRFSGRQFSNSRSEMNVSTLELGDSALYLCASSSLSGNTEAFFGQGTRLTVV.

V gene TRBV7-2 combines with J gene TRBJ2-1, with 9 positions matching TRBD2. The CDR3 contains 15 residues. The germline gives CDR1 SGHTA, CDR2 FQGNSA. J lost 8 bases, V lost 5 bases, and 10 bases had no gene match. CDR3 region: CASSVGLARMDEQFF. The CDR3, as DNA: TGTGCCAGCAGCGTCGGACTAGCGAGGATGGATGAGCAGTTCTTC.

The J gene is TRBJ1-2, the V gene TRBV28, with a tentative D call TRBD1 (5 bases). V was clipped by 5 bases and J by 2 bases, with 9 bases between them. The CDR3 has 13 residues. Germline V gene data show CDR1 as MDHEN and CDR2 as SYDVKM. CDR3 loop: CASSRAGNYGYTF. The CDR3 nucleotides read TGTGCCAGCAGTCGCGCAGGGAACTATGGCTACACCTTC.

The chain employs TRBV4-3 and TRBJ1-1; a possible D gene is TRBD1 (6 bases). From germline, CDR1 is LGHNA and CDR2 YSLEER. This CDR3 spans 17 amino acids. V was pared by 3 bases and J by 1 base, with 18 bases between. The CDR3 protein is CASSHGFGRGENTEAFF. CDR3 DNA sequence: TGCGCCAGCAGCCACGGATTCGGCAGGGGCGAGAACACTGAAGCTTTCTTT.

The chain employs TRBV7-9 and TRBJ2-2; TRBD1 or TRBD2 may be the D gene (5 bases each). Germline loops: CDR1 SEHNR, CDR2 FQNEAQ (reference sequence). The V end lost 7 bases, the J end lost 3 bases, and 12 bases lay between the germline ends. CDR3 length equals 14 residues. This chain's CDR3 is CASTKRGDTGELFF. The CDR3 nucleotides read TGTGCCAGCACCAAAAGAGGGGACACCGGGGAGCTGTTTTTT.

CDR3 region: CASSYLLSGTEAFF. The CDR3 coding sequence is TGTGCCAGCAGTTATCTTCTGTCTGGGACTGAAGCTTTCTTT. The V and J genes are TRBV6-6 and TRBJ1-1; D remains unclear. CDR3 length: 14 residues. Per germline, CDR1 MNHNY and CDR2 SVGAGI (reference sequence). V was clipped by 3 bases and J by 5 bases, with 13 bases between them.